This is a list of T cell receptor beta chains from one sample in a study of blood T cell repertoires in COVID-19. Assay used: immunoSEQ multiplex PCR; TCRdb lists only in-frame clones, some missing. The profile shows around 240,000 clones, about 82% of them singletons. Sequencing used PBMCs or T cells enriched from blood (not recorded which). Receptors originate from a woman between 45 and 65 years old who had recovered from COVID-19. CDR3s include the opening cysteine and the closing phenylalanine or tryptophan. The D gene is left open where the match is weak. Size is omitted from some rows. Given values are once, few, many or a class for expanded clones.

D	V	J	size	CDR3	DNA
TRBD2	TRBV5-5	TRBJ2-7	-	CASSSGLELYEQYF	TGTGCCAGCAGCTCGGGACTAGAATTATACGAGCAGTACTTC
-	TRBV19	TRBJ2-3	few	CASKGLDSTDTQYF	TGTGCCAGTAAGGGACTGGACTCCACAGATACGCAGTATTTT
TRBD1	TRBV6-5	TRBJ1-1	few	CASSFLRQGWYTEAFF	TGTGCCAGCAGTTTCCTTCGACAGGGATGGTACACTGAAGCTTTCTTT
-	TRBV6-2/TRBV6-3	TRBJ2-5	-	CASSWIRETMWKTQYF	TGTGCCAGCAGTTGGATTCGGGAGACTATGTGGAAGACCCAGTACTTC
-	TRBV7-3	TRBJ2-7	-	CASSLTPVQGSYEQYF	TGTGCCAGCAGCTTAACCCCGGTTCAGGGGTCCTACGAGCAGTACTTC
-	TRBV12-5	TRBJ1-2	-	CASGPDLAGDYTF	TGTGCTAGTGGTCCCGACCTCGCGGGTGACTACACCTTC
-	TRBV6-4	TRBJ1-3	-	CAPDGGAGNTIYF	TGTGCCCCAGACGGGGGGGCTGGAAACACCATATATTTT
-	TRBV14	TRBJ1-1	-	CASSRLLNTEAFF	TGTGCCAGCAGCCGGCTTCTGAACACTGAAGCTTTCTTT
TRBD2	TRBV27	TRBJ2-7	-	CASSPSGGRYEQYF	TGTGCCAGCAGCCCTAGCGGGGGAAGATACGAGCAGTACTTC
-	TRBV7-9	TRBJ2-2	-	CASSFGRGYGGELFF	TGTGCCAGCAGCTTTGGCAGGGGCTACGGCGGGGAGCTGTTTTTT
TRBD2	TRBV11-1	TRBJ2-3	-	CASRERGGSDTQYF	TGTGCCAGCAGAGAGCGGGGGGGCTCGGATACGCAGTATTTT
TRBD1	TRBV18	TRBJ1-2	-	CASSQGTGYGYTF	TGTGCCAGCTCACAAGGGACAGGGTATGGCTACACCTTC
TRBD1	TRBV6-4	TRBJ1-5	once	CASSDRQGQPQHF	TGTGCCAGCAGTGACCGACAGGGACAGCCCCAGCATTTT
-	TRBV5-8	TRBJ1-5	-	CASSGAGVGNQPQHF	TGTGCCAGCAGCGGAGCGGGGGTGGGCAATCAGCCCCAGCATTTT
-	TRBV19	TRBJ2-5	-	CASSSWDTPQRKETQYF	TGTGCCAGTAGTAGCTGGGACACCCCCCAACGAAAGGAGACCCAGTACTTC
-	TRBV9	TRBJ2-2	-	CASSSQSRGTGELFF	TGTGCCAGCAGTTCCCAGTCCCGGGGAACCGGGGAGCTGTTTTTT
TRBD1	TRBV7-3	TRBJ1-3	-	CASRQTGDLSGNTIYF	TGTGCCAGCAGGCAAACAGGGGACCTCTCTGGAAACACCATATATTTT
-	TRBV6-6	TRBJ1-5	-	CASSYQVDQPQHF	TGTGCCAGCAGTTACCAGGTAGATCAGCCCCAGCATTTT
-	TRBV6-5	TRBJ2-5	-	CASSSYREKETQYF	TGTGCCAGCAGTTCGTACAGGGAAAAAGAGACCCAGTACTTC
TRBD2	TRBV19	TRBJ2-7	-	CATQTSGFRGEQYF	TGTGCCACCCAGACTAGCGGGTTTCGGGGCGAGCAGTACTTC
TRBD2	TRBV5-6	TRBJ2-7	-	CASSALAGGIYEQYF	TGTGCCAGCAGCGCTCTAGCGGGGGGCATCTACGAGCAGTACTTC
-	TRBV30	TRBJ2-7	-	CAWSPRQTASYYEQYF	TGTGCCTGGAGTCCCCGACAGACAGCAAGCTACTACGAGCAGTACTTC
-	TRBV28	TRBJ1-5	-	CASSLSYGNQPQHF	TGTGCCAGCAGTTTATCGTATGGCAATCAGCCCCAGCATTTT
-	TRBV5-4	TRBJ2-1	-	CASSLGVILATEQFF	TGTGCCAGCAGCTTGGGGGTAATCCTAGCGACTGAGCAGTTCTTC
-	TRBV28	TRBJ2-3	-	CASRDFETQYF	TGTGCCAGCCGGGACTTCGAAACGCAGTATTTT
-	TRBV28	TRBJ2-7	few	CASRPRGGSASYEQYF	TGTGCCAGCAGACCTAGGGGCGGTTCCGCGTCCTACGAGCAGTACTTC
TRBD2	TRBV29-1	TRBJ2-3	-	CSVDARLAGVVTDTQYF	TGCAGCGTTGATGCCCGACTAGCGGGAGTTGTGACAGATACGCAGTATTTT
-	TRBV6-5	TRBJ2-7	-	CASSYSEAGADEQYF	TGTGCCAGCAGTTACTCGGAGGCTGGAGCTGACGAGCAGTACTTC
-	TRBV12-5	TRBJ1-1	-	CASGLDSFEAFF	TGTGCTAGTGGGTTAGACAGCTTTGAAGCTTTCTTT
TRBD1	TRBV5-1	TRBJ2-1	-	CASSPGGTAPYNEQFF	TGCGCCAGCAGCCCCGGTGGGACAGCACCATACAATGAGCAGTTCTTC
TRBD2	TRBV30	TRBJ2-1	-	CAWRAWGIRGGYNEQFF	TGTGCCTGGAGGGCCTGGGGTATTCGGGGGGGATACAATGAGCAGTTCTTC